This T cell receptor beta chain was documented in a study of blood T cell repertoires in COVID-19. Data came from immunoSEQ multiplex PCR; TCRdb stores just in-frame clones and leaves some out. The sample has around 69,000 clones; nearly 90% are singletons. V lost 8 bases, J lost 4 bases, and 3 bases stayed unmatched. CDR3 length equals 13 residues. From germline, CDR1 is MDHEN and CDR2 SYDVKM. This receptor was obtained from a woman in her 50s with active COVID-19. The rearrangement links TRBV28 to TRBJ2-7; 12 bases are shared with TRBD2. Material for sequencing was peripheral blood. As DNA, the CDR3 is TGTGCCAGCTTTGGGACTAGCGGGTACGAGCAGTACTTC. Its protein is CASFGTSGYEQYF. Complete variable domain (other parts from reference TRBV28 and TRBJ2-7): DVKVTQSSRYLVKRTGEKVFLECVQDMDHENMFWYRQDPGLGLRLIYFSYDVKMKEKGDIPEGYSVSREKKERFSLILESASTNQTSMYLCASFGTSGYEQYFGPGTRLTVT.